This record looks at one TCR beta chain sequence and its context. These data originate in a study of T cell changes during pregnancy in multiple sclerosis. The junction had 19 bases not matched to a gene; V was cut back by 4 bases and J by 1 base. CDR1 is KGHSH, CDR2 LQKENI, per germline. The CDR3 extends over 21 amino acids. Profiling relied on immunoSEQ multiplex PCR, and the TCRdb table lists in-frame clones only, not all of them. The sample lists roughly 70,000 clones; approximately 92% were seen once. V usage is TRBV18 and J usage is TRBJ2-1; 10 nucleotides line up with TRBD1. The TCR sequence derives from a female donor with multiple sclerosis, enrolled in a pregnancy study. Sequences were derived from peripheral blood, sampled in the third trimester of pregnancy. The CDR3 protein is CASSQPFPGQGDIRSYNEQFF. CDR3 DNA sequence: TGTGCCAGCTCACAACCGTTCCCCGGACAGGGGGATATTAGGTCCTACAATGAGCAGTTCTTC.